Listed below are T cell receptor beta chains from one sample, sequenced in a study of cytomegalovirus exposure and HLA in healthy donors. Repertoires were generated with immunoSEQ multiplex PCR, while TCRdb's copy carries only in-frame clones and drops some. The data hold around 94,000 clones, with around 69% observed a single time. The sequenced sample consisted of PBMCs. Receptors were obtained from a man aged 25-45 years in good health and CMV-seronegative. Each CDR3 is given with its conserved first and last residue. Fields, in order: clone size, V gene, D gene, CDR3 length, J gene, CDR3 protein, CDR3 DNA. D genes are given only for firm matches. Rows may omit the clone size; those that give it use once, few, many or a size class.

clone size: -
V gene: TRBV30
D gene: TRBD1
CDR3 length: 17
J gene: TRBJ2-5
CDR3 protein: CAWSGDDLRTGAETQYF
CDR3 DNA: TGTGCCTGGAGTGGGGACGACCTGCGGACAGGGGCAGAGACCCAGTACTTC

clone size: -
V gene: TRBV29-1
D gene: TRBD2
CDR3 length: 17
J gene: TRBJ2-1
CDR3 protein: CSVAGTSLQSSYNEQFF
CDR3 DNA: TGCAGCGTGGCCGGGACTAGCCTCCAGAGCTCCTACAATGAGCAGTTCTTC

clone size: few
V gene: TRBV6-6
D gene: TRBD1
CDR3 length: 15
J gene: TRBJ1-1
CDR3 protein: CASSKQGALYTEAFF
CDR3 DNA: TGTGCCAGCAGTAAACAGGGGGCCCTCTACACTGAAGCTTTCTTT

clone size: -
V gene: TRBV19
D gene: -
CDR3 length: 14
J gene: TRBJ2-2
CDR3 protein: CASSSRANTGELFF
CDR3 DNA: TGTGCCAGTAGTAGCAGGGCGAACACCGGGGAGCTGTTTTTT

clone size: -
V gene: TRBV15
D gene: -
CDR3 length: 13
J gene: TRBJ2-7
CDR3 protein: CATSQSRGSEQYF
CDR3 DNA: TGTGCCACCAGCCAGAGCAGGGGATCCGAGCAGTACTTC

clone size: -
V gene: TRBV7-8
D gene: -
CDR3 length: 15
J gene: TRBJ2-7
CDR3 protein: CASSLVGWGTDEQYF
CDR3 DNA: TGTGCCAGCAGCTTGGTAGGTTGGGGGACTGACGAGCAGTACTTC

clone size: -
V gene: TRBV11-2
D gene: -
CDR3 length: 14
J gene: TRBJ2-2
CDR3 protein: CASRLPGSTGELFF
CDR3 DNA: TGTGCCAGCAGACTCCCGGGGTCTACCGGGGAGCTGTTTTTT

clone size: -
V gene: TRBV7-8
D gene: TRBD1
CDR3 length: 16
J gene: TRBJ2-7
CDR3 protein: CASSLATGTEIYEQYF
CDR3 DNA: TGTGCCAGCAGCTTAGCGACCGGGACAGAAATCTACGAGCAGTACTTC

clone size: few
V gene: TRBV10-1
D gene: -
CDR3 length: 13
J gene: TRBJ1-1
CDR3 protein: CASRDNLNTEAFF
CDR3 DNA: TGCGCCAGCAGGGACAATTTGAACACTGAAGCTTTCTTT

clone size: -
V gene: TRBV28
D gene: TRBD1
CDR3 length: 16
J gene: TRBJ1-5
CDR3 protein: CASSTTGQGANQPQHF
CDR3 DNA: TGTGCCAGCAGTACTACCGGACAGGGTGCCAATCAGCCCCAGCATTTT

clone size: -
V gene: TRBV6-5
D gene: TRBD1
CDR3 length: 15
J gene: TRBJ2-3
CDR3 protein: CASSRQGAGTDTQYF
CDR3 DNA: TGTGCCAGCAGTCGACAGGGGGCCGGCACAGATACGCAGTATTTT

clone size: -
V gene: TRBV5-5
D gene: -
CDR3 length: 13
J gene: TRBJ2-5
CDR3 protein: CASSLVQGLEQYF
CDR3 DNA: TGTGCCAGCAGCTTGGTTCAGGGGTTAGAGCAGTACTTC

clone size: few
V gene: TRBV2
D gene: TRBD1
CDR3 length: 11
J gene: TRBJ2-7
CDR3 protein: CASDRGYEQYF
CDR3 DNA: TGTGCCAGCGACAGGGGCTACGAGCAGTACTTC

clone size: few
V gene: TRBV28
D gene: -
CDR3 length: 15
J gene: TRBJ1-3
CDR3 protein: CASSLGGMSGNTIYF
CDR3 DNA: TGTGCCAGCAGTTTAGGAGGGATGTCCGGAAACACCATATATTTT

clone size: -
V gene: TRBV9
D gene: TRBD2
CDR3 length: 16
J gene: TRBJ2-1
CDR3 protein: CASSVGLAGPYNEQFF
CDR3 DNA: TGTGCCAGCAGCGTCGGGCTAGCGGGGCCCTACAATGAGCAGTTCTTC

clone size: few
V gene: TRBV30
D gene: TRBD2
CDR3 length: 16
J gene: TRBJ2-7
CDR3 protein: CAWRKVTSGSAYEQYF
CDR3 DNA: TGTGCCTGGAGAAAGGTGACTAGCGGGAGCGCCTACGAGCAGTACTTC

clone size: few
V gene: TRBV23-1
D gene: TRBD1
CDR3 length: 16
J gene: TRBJ1-3
CDR3 protein: CASSQSRDRSGNTIYF
CDR3 DNA: TGCGCCAGCAGTCAATCGAGGGACAGATCTGGAAACACCATATATTTT

clone size: -
V gene: TRBV5-1
D gene: TRBD2
CDR3 length: 18
J gene: TRBJ2-3
CDR3 protein: CASSLVLAGGPITNTQYF
CDR3 DNA: TGCGCCAGCAGCTTGGTCCTAGCGGGGGGCCCAATCACAAATACGCAGTATTTT

clone size: medium-sized
V gene: TRBV6-5
D gene: -
CDR3 length: 15
J gene: TRBJ2-7
CDR3 protein: CASSPSPDRTYEQYF
CDR3 DNA: TGTGCCAGCAGTCCCTCCCCCGACAGAACCTACGAGCAGTACTTC

clone size: -
V gene: TRBV28
D gene: -
CDR3 length: 13
J gene: TRBJ2-7
CDR3 protein: CASSSPAVYEQYF
CDR3 DNA: TGTGCCAGCAGTTCCCCAGCGGTCTACGAGCAGTACTTC

clone size: -
V gene: TRBV4-3
D gene: -
CDR3 length: 15
J gene: TRBJ2-7
CDR3 protein: CASSQSGGAYYEQYF
CDR3 DNA: TGCGCCAGCAGCCAATCCGGGGGAGCGTACTACGAGCAGTACTTC

clone size: -
V gene: TRBV28
D gene: -
CDR3 length: 15
J gene: TRBJ2-7
CDR3 protein: CASSLWGQEGYEQYF
CDR3 DNA: TGTGCCAGCAGTTTATGGGGCCAGGAAGGCTACGAGCAGTACTTC

clone size: -
V gene: TRBV7-9
D gene: TRBD2
CDR3 length: 14
J gene: TRBJ2-7
CDR3 protein: CASRPPGGPQEQYF
CDR3 DNA: TGTGCCAGCAGACCGCCGGGAGGGCCCCAAGAGCAGTACTTC

clone size: -
V gene: TRBV5-1
D gene: TRBD1
CDR3 length: 14
J gene: TRBJ1-1
CDR3 protein: CASSPRQGMTEAFF
CDR3 DNA: TGCGCCAGCAGCCCCCGACAGGGGATGACTGAAGCTTTCTTT

clone size: few
V gene: TRBV12-5
D gene: TRBD2
CDR3 length: 16
J gene: TRBJ2-1
CDR3 protein: CASGLVPGLAPQEQFF
CDR3 DNA: TGTGCTAGTGGTTTGGTACCGGGACTAGCGCCCCAGGAGCAGTTCTTC

clone size: -
V gene: TRBV4-2
D gene: TRBD1
CDR3 length: 18
J gene: TRBJ1-4
CDR3 protein: CASSQVSQGGSFAEKLFF
CDR3 DNA: TGTGCCAGCAGCCAAGTCTCACAGGGGGGTAGTTTCGCTGAAAAACTGTTTTTT

clone size: -
V gene: TRBV9
D gene: TRBD2
CDR3 length: 16
J gene: TRBJ2-5
CDR3 protein: CASSASAGGPQETQYF
CDR3 DNA: TGTGCCAGCAGCGCCTCAGCGGGAGGGCCCCAAGAGACCCAGTACTTC

clone size: -
V gene: TRBV5-1
D gene: -
CDR3 length: 15
J gene: TRBJ2-2
CDR3 protein: CASSTATGESGELFF
CDR3 DNA: TGCGCCAGCAGCACTGCGACGGGGGAAAGCGGGGAGCTGTTTTTT

clone size: few
V gene: TRBV2
D gene: TRBD2
CDR3 length: 15
J gene: TRBJ2-1
CDR3 protein: CASTREVTLYNEQFF
CDR3 DNA: TGTGCCAGCACGCGGGAGGTAACTCTTTACAATGAGCAGTTCTTC

clone size: -
V gene: TRBV6-6
D gene: TRBD1
CDR3 length: 16
J gene: TRBJ2-7
CDR3 protein: CASSSSSTGGSYEQYF
CDR3 DNA: TGTGCCAGCAGTTCCTCCTCGACAGGGGGTTCCTACGAGCAGTACTTC

clone size: few
V gene: TRBV18
D gene: -
CDR3 length: 13
J gene: TRBJ2-7
CDR3 protein: CASSPLGEGEQYF
CDR3 DNA: TGTGCCAGCTCACCATTAGGGGAAGGCGAGCAGTACTTC

clone size: -
V gene: TRBV27
D gene: TRBD1
CDR3 length: 19
J gene: TRBJ2-7
CDR3 protein: CASSPFGGQALTRAYEQYF
CDR3 DNA: TGTGCCAGCAGTCCCTTTGGGGGACAGGCTCTTACGAGGGCATATGAGCAGTACTTC

clone size: -
V gene: TRBV9
D gene: -
CDR3 length: 13
J gene: TRBJ1-1
CDR3 protein: CASSVRVNTEAFF
CDR3 DNA: TGTGCCAGCAGCGTTAGAGTGAACACTGAAGCTTTCTTT

clone size: -
V gene: TRBV4-2
D gene: TRBD2
CDR3 length: 18
J gene: TRBJ2-1
CDR3 protein: CASSQDAGSGGPYNEQFF
CDR3 DNA: TGTGCCAGCAGCCAAGACGCGGGCAGCGGGGGGCCCTACAATGAGCAGTTCTTC

clone size: -
V gene: TRBV5-1
D gene: TRBD1
CDR3 length: 13
J gene: TRBJ1-1
CDR3 protein: CASSITGDTEAFF
CDR3 DNA: TGCGCCAGCAGCATAACAGGGGACACTGAAGCTTTCTTT

clone size: -
V gene: TRBV28
D gene: TRBD2
CDR3 length: 14
J gene: TRBJ2-7
CDR3 protein: CASRPSGLSYEQYF
CDR3 DNA: TGTGCCAGCAGGCCTAGCGGCCTCTCCTACGAGCAGTACTTC

clone size: -
V gene: TRBV4-2
D gene: -
CDR3 length: 15
J gene: TRBJ2-7
CDR3 protein: CASSQEDFLGYRQYF
CDR3 DNA: TGTGCCAGCAGCCAAGAGGACTTTCTAGGGTACCGGCAGTACTTC

clone size: -
V gene: TRBV29-1
D gene: -
CDR3 length: 13
J gene: TRBJ2-1
CDR3 protein: CSVERQRNAEQFF
CDR3 DNA: TGCAGCGTTGAGAGGCAGAGGAACGCCGAGCAGTTCTTC

clone size: -
V gene: TRBV7-8
D gene: -
CDR3 length: 12
J gene: TRBJ2-7
CDR3 protein: CASSPGRREQYF
CDR3 DNA: TGTGCCAGCAGCCCGGGAAGACGCGAGCAGTACTTC

clone size: -
V gene: TRBV7-2
D gene: -
CDR3 length: 17
J gene: TRBJ2-6
CDR3 protein: CASSLGAGLGGANVLTF
CDR3 DNA: TGTGCCAGCAGCTTAGGAGCTGGGCTCGGAGGGGCCAACGTCCTGACTTTC

clone size: -
V gene: TRBV5-1
D gene: TRBD1
CDR3 length: 15
J gene: TRBJ2-3
CDR3 protein: CASAPGDTGGDTQYF
CDR3 DNA: TGCGCCAGTGCCCCGGGGGATACAGGGGGAGATACGCAGTATTTT

clone size: -
V gene: TRBV6-5
D gene: TRBD1
CDR3 length: 16
J gene: TRBJ2-1
CDR3 protein: CASSYATGTGGNEQFF
CDR3 DNA: TGTGCCAGCAGTTACGCTACCGGGACAGGGGGCAATGAGCAGTTCTTC

clone size: -
V gene: TRBV6-5
D gene: -
CDR3 length: 15
J gene: TRBJ2-1
CDR3 protein: CASSYSLAAYNEQFF
CDR3 DNA: TGTGCCAGCAGTTACTCTTTAGCGGCTTACAATGAGCAGTTCTTC

clone size: few
V gene: TRBV27
D gene: TRBD1
CDR3 length: 16
J gene: TRBJ1-2
CDR3 protein: CASSFNAGTGSYGYTF
CDR3 DNA: TGTGCCAGCAGTTTTAATGCTGGGACAGGGAGCTATGGCTACACCTTC

clone size: few
V gene: TRBV7-6
D gene: -
CDR3 length: 16
J gene: TRBJ2-6
CDR3 protein: CASSARSSSGANVLTF
CDR3 DNA: TGTGCCAGCAGCGCCCGGTCGTCCTCTGGGGCCAACGTCCTGACTTTC

clone size: -
V gene: TRBV5-1
D gene: TRBD2
CDR3 length: 15
J gene: TRBJ2-5
CDR3 protein: CASSPQTSGGETQYF
CDR3 DNA: TGCGCCAGCAGCCCCCAGACTAGCGGAGGAGAGACCCAGTACTTC